The T cell receptor beta chain under discussion was sequenced for a study of T cells in Graves' hyperthyroidism and ophthalmopathy. Across the study: Blood was drawn when the patient was first diagnosed and still untreated.

The CDR3 regions of TCR beta were amplified from RNA transcripts. The HTBI set primed first-round TCR CDR3 RT-PCR. TCRdb re-analysed the multiplex PCR reads in MiXCR, keeping a single row per CDR3 protein. The repertoire has fewer than 650,000 distinct CDR3 sequences, approximately 15% of them found once; the top ten carry roughly 7.7%. CDR3 length: 16 amino acids. Trimming removed 0 bases at V and 0 bases at J, with 14 bases between. Looked up from germline, CDR1 is DFQATT and CDR2 is SNEGSKA (reference sequence). This clonotype was observed at least ten times. The sequenced sample consisted of blood. This TCR came from a woman under 30 with Graves' ophthalmopathy. The V call is TRBV20-1, the J call TRBJ1-1; no clear D gene. The CDR3 DNA reads TGCAGTGCTAGAGATCCCGTCGAGCACCTGAACACTGAAGCTTTCTTT. Translated: CSARDPVEHLNTEAFF.